The T cell receptor beta chain described here comes from a study of blood T cell repertoires in COVID-19. Study summary: Acute and convalescent COVID-19 specimens originated in the United States, Italy and Spain.

In the original analysis: Amplification with reference gene primers provided the estimates of nucleated cell counts. Sequencing was performed with immunoSEQ multiplex PCR; in TCRdb, only in-frame clones are kept and a portion is missing. From that table come the V and J calls and clone size; the DNA was used to work out D and trimming. The sample has roughly 100,000 clones; more than 65% are singletons. The CDR3 contains 14 residues. Germline CDR1 reads GTSNPN; CDR2 reads SVGIG (reference sequence). The V segment lost 4 bases and the J segment 2 bases; nucleotides outside the gene matches: 8. This chain joins TRBV30 and TRBJ2-7, with 7 bases that match TRBD1. The clonotype comes from an elderly man with active or convalescent COVID-19. Sequencing used peripheral blood. CDR3 nucleotides: TGTGCCTGGAACCCCGACAGGGCGACCTACGAGCAGTACTTC. Protein sequence: CAWNPDRATYEQYF.